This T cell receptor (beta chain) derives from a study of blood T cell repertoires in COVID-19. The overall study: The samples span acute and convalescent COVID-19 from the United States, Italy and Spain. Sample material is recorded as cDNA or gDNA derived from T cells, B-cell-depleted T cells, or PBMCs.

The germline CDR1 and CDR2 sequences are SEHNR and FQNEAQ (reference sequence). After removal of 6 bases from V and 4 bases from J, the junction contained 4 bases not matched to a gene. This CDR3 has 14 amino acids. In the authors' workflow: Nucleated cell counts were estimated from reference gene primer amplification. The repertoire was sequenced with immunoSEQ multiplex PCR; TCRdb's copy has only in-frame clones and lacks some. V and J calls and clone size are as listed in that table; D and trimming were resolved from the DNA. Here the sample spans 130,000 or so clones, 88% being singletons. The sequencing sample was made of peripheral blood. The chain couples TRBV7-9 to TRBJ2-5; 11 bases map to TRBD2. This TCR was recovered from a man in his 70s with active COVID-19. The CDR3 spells CASSTSGSIETQYF. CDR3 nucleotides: TGTGCCAGCAGTACTAGCGGGAGTATAGAGACCCAGTACTTC.